Listed here is a single T cell receptor (beta chain). Its antigen is not yet known. Qualities for individual bases were not recorded, and no much larger clone is one base off. The immunoSEQ Assay, a bias-controlled multiplex PCR, was used to amplify TCRbeta CDR3 regions from genomic DNA. The paper's data handling went like this. The number of nucleated cells in each sample was estimated by amplification of reference gene primers within the assay. To quantify the absolute abundance of each unique TCRbeta CDR3 rearrangement, sequence reads were collapsed and filtered. For each sample, productive Simpson clonality was calculated by taking the square root of Simpson's diversity index across productive rearrangements. Not all clones reach the TCRdb copy of this immuneACCESS table, which keeps in-frame sequences only. Checked studies attribute under half of the gap to unresolved V genes and leave the rest unexplained. The V and J calls and clone size were taken over from that table, and D and trimming were inferred from the DNA. Recorded for this sample are a few hundred thousand clones; around 85% of them occurred a single time. Clones ranked in the top ten supply 3.6% of the sample.

This sample stems from a study of blood T cell repertoires in COVID-19 (dated by TCRdb to about 2020). Context from the whole study: The collaborator samples originated in the United States, Italy and Spain and spanned the acute and convalescent phases of COVID-19. The prospective study material was composed of cDNA or gDNA derived from T cells, B-cell-depleted T cells, or PBMCs. The dataset comprised deeply sampled blood TCRbeta repertoires from subjects exposed to, actively infected with, or recovered from COVID-19. The repertoires were released in a freely available public database intended as a resource for research on the immune response to SARS-CoV-2. The samples were drawn from the first 160 participants of the ongoing ImmuneRACE study and from roughly 1,300 subjects provided by 6 global collaborators. A de-identified subject ID, COVID-19 status, age in years and sex were almost always included in the sample metadata. Where available, HLA class I and class II types were obtained from metadata supplied by the sample provider rather than from assay-based typing. Study-level results and caveats: Clinical and demographic metadata were provided uncurated, with the amount varying by source and participant.

V is reduced by 2 bases and J by 7 bases, leaving a spacing of 18 bases between them. The CDR3 measures 16 amino acids from cysteine to phenylalanine. Of all the DNA, just the CDR3 is kept, 48 bases in frame from base 1. The germline V gene provides CDR1 SGHRS and CDR2 YFSETQ. Each collaborating institution followed its own protocols to collect whole blood in K2EDTA tubes. Collaborator samples were shipped for TCRbeta analysis as frozen whole blood, isolated PBMCs, or DNA extracted from either sample type. The chain was built from TRBV5-1 and TRBJ2-2, and TRBD1 may be the D gene, going by 6 matching bases. Sample: peripheral blood. This clonotype was sampled from a woman aged 18-29 years with acute or convalescent COVID-19. CDR3 reads: CASSFTGTSKGGELFF. The DNA is as follows: TGCGCCAGCAGCTTTACAGGGACGAGTAAGGGCGGGGAGCTGTTTTTT.